This T cell receptor (beta chain) emerged from a study of T cells in Graves' hyperthyroidism and ophthalmopathy. Whole-study results and caveats: Blood also carried most thyroid clonotypes expanded above 0.001.

Inclusion characteristics of ophthalmopathy patients comprised a Clinical Activity Score of at least 3, a NOSPECS grade of at least 4, and duration under 3 months. Used for diagnoses were clinical symptoms, serum thyroxine and TRAb, thyroid ultrasound and orbital computed tomography. It was RNA transcripts that yielded the amplified TCR beta CDR3 regions. The HTBI primer set drove a first-round RT-PCR of the TCR CDR3. TCRdb processed the multiplex PCR reads anew with MiXCR; each CDR3 protein has one entry. The data show some 340,000 distinct CDR3 sequences, 12% to 15% seen once. This clonotype was seen many times. Its cognate antigen is unknown. The CDR3 has 17 residues. Germline V gives CDR1 KGHDR, CDR2 SFDVKD. Between the trimmed V and J ends, which lost 7 bases and 3 bases, there was a span of 21 bases.

This sequence originates from a woman aged 40-49 years with Graves' ophthalmopathy. The chain couples TRBV24-1 to TRBJ2-1, with D possibly being TRBD1 or TRBD2 (5 bases each). The sample comprised blood. The DNA for the CDR3 is TGTGCCACCAGCGACCACCAGGGCCCCCGGGACTACAATGAGCAGTTCTTC. Protein sequence: CATSDHQGPRDYNEQFF.